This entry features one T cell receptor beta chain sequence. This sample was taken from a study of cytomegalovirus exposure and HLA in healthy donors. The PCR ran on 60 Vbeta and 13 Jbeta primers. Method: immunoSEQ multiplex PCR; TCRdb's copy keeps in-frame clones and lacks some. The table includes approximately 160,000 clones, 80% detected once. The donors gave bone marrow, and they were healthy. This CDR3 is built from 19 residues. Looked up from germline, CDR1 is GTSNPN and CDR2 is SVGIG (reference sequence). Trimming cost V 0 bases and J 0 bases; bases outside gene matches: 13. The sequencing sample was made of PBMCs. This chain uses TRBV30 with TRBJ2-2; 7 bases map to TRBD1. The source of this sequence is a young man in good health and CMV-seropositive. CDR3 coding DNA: TGTGCCTGGAGTGTAGGGCCCCCATCGGGACAGACGAACACCGGGGAGCTGTTTTTT. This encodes CAWSVGPPSGQTNTGELFF.